These T cell receptor beta chains were read from a single sample in a study of blood T cell repertoires in COVID-19. TCRdb's copy holds only in-frame clones and misses some; the assay was immunoSEQ multiplex PCR. The sample holds 50,000 to 65,000 clones; 84% are singletons and the top ten take roughly 15%. The specimen sequenced was peripheral blood. The receptor source for this set is a man in his 60s with COVID-19, enrolled during active disease. The CDR3 runs from the conserved cysteine through the conserved F or W. Fields, in order: V gene, clone size, J gene, D gene, CDR3 DNA, CDR3 protein. A D gene is named only where the DNA matches it firmly. Clone size appears in some rows only: once, few, many, or a class for an expanded clone.

>TRBV5-1|-|TRBJ2-5|TRBD1
TGCGCCAGCGGCGACACGGGACAGGGAAAAGAGACCCAGTACTTC
CASGDTGQGKETQYF
>TRBV7-7|-|TRBJ2-5|-
TGTGCCAGCAGCTTATCGGGTACAGGGCAAGAGACCCAGTACTTC
CASSLSGTGQETQYF
>TRBV10-1|once|TRBJ2-3|TRBD1
TGCGCCAGCAGTGCGGGACAGCTCTCAGATACGCAGTATTTT
CASSAGQLSDTQYF
>TRBV7-2|-|TRBJ2-1|-
TGTGCCAGCAGCCGGACTACCAATAGCGCCTACAATGAGCAGTTCTTC
CASSRTTNSAYNEQFF
>TRBV29-1|-|TRBJ2-1|-
TGCAGCGTTGAAGAGGAGGGGAGGAATGAGCAGTTCTTC
CSVEEEGRNEQFF
>TRBV10-3|few|TRBJ2-2|TRBD1
TGTGCCATCAGTGTTCCGGGACAGGGGCCGGGAACCGGGGAGCTGTTTTTT
CAISVPGQGPGTGELFF
>TRBV7-6|-|TRBJ1-6|TRBD1
TGTGCCAGCAGCTATTCTACAGGGGGCTTTTCACCCCTCCACTTT
CASSYSTGGFSPLHF
>TRBV6-6|-|TRBJ2-1|TRBD2
TGTGCCAGCAGTCGACTAGCGGGAGGGGACTACAATGAGCAGTTCTTC
CASSRLAGGDYNEQFF
>TRBV30|-|TRBJ2-1|TRBD1
TGTGCCTGGAGTCATGGGACAGGGGACAATGAGCAGTTCTTC
CAWSHGTGDNEQFF
>TRBV11-2|-|TRBJ2-7|TRBD1
TGTGCCAGCAGCTCGTACCGGGACAGAGACTCCTACGAGCAGTACTTC
CASSSYRDRDSYEQYF
>TRBV29-1|once|TRBJ2-5|-
TGCAGCGTTGATTTCAGGGGAGAGACCCAGTACTTC
CSVDFRGETQYF
>TRBV19|-|TRBJ1-2|-
TGTGCCAGTGTCAGGGATGCGGACTATGGCTACACCTTC
CASVRDADYGYTF
>TRBV19|-|TRBJ2-7|-
TGTGCCAGTAGTGGGGACATAACCTACGAGCAGTACTTC
CASSGDITYEQYF
>TRBV5-1|-|TRBJ2-6|-
TGCGCCAGCAGCTCAGGTAGTGGGGCCAACGTCCTGACTTTC
CASSSGSGANVLTF
>TRBV12-3/TRBV12-4|few|TRBJ2-2|-
TGTGCCAGCAGTTTACGGGGTAACGGGGAGCTGTTTTTT
CASSLRGNGELFF
>TRBV29-1|-|TRBJ1-5|-
TGCAGCGCGAGGACGAACAGGGACCAGCCCCAGCATTTT
CSARTNRDQPQHF
>TRBV6-1|-|TRBJ1-4|-
TGTGCCAGCAGTGATCAACCGGGTGAAAAACTGTTTTTT
CASSDQPGEKLFF
>TRBV6-4|-|TRBJ2-3|TRBD1
TGTGCCAGCAGGAGAAGGGACAGGAGACTTACTAGCACAGATACGCAGTATTTT
CASRRRDRRLTSTDTQYF
>TRBV11-2|-|TRBJ2-1|TRBD2
TGTGCCAGCAGCCGCAATGACCCGGGACTAGCGGGTTACAATGAGCAGTTCTTC
CASSRNDPGLAGYNEQFF
>TRBV5-1|-|TRBJ1-6|-
TGCGCCAGCAGCTTGGCCAGCACAGGGATCTCACCCCTCCACTTT
CASSLASTGISPLHF
>TRBV5-1|-|TRBJ2-6|-
TGCGCCAGCAGCTTGGGATATCATTCGGGTACCGGGGCCAACGTCCTGACTTTC
CASSLGYHSGTGANVLTF
>TRBV3-1/TRBV3-2|-|TRBJ1-2|-
TGTGCCAGCAGCCAACGGCCCCCGGCCGGGATCCCGAGTCCCACCTTC
CASSQRPPAGIPSPTF
>TRBV5-4|once|TRBJ1-1|TRBD1
TGTGCCAGCGTCGACAGGGGGACCAACACTGAAGCTTTCTTT
CASVDRGTNTEAFF
>TRBV12-3/TRBV12-4|-|TRBJ1-1|TRBD1
TGTGCCACCATGGACAGGGTTGGAACTGAAGCTTTCTTT
CATMDRVGTEAFF
>TRBV29-1|-|TRBJ1-2|-
TGCAGCGTTGAAGATTCGCGTTTGGGAGTGGACAGAAACTATGGCTACACCTTC
CSVEDSRLGVDRNYGYTF
>TRBV4-1|-|TRBJ1-1|-
TGCGCCAGCAGCCAAGAGGTCGTCGGTTGGAACACTGAAGCTTTCTTT
CASSQEVVGWNTEAFF
>TRBV10-2|-|TRBJ1-4|TRBD1
TGCGCCAGCCGGAGATGGGACAGCCTTAATGAAAAACTGTTTTTT
CASRRWDSLNEKLFF
>TRBV4-1|-|TRBJ1-5|TRBD1
TGCGCCAGCAGCCGTTGGACAGGTGATATCAATCAGCCCCAGCATTTT
CASSRWTGDINQPQHF
>TRBV9|once|TRBJ1-2|TRBD1
TGTGCCAGCAGCCCCCTAGGGACAGGTGCGAGCTACACCTTC
CASSPLGTGASYTF
>TRBV6-5|-|TRBJ2-3|-
TGTGCCAGCAGCCCAGCGGATGGCACAGATACGCAGTATTTT
CASSPADGTDTQYF
>TRBV27|-|TRBJ1-3|-
TGTGCCAGCAGTTTATCGGCTGGGCGCGGAAACACCATATATTTT
CASSLSAGRGNTIYF
>TRBV5-1|-|TRBJ1-6|TRBD1
TGCGCCAGCAGCTTGGCCCGACAGGGGGGGAATTCGGGGCCCCTCCACTTT
CASSLARQGGNSGPLHF
>TRBV6-4|-|TRBJ1-1|TRBD1
TGTGCCAGCAGTAACGACAGGGACACTGAAGCTTTCTTT
CASSNDRDTEAFF
>TRBV7-9|-|TRBJ2-5|TRBD2
TGTGCCAGCAGCCGAACCGGAGTAGCGGGGTACCAAGAGACCCAGTACTTC
CASSRTGVAGYQETQYF
>TRBV23-1|-|TRBJ2-2|TRBD2
TGCGCCAGCAGTCACCGAGCCCAATACCGAGTGTGGCGGGGGTCGAATACCGGGGAGCTGTTTTTT
CASSHRAQYRVWRGSNTGELFF
>TRBV19|-|TRBJ2-3|-
TGTGCCAGTAGTATAGATCTATTACTAGCTGGAGTCACAGATACGCAGTATTTT
CASSIDLLLAGVTDTQYF
>TRBV11-3|-|TRBJ1-3|TRBD1
TGTGCCAGCAGCCCAGGACAGGGCGACTCTGGAAACACCATATATTTT
CASSPGQGDSGNTIYF
>TRBV12-5|few|TRBJ2-4|-
TGTGCTAGTGGTTTGGATGAACTGGGGGGCATTCAGTACTTC
CASGLDELGGIQYF
>TRBV19|-|TRBJ1-5|-
TGTGCCAGTAGTATATCCCCCCGTCAGGGTAATCAGCCCCAGCATTTT
CASSISPRQGNQPQHF
>TRBV5-4|-|TRBJ2-1|TRBD1
TGTGCCAGCAGCCAGAGAACAGGGGGCTCCTACAATGAGCAGTTCTTC
CASSQRTGGSYNEQFF
>TRBV2|-|TRBJ1-3|-
TGTGCCACTAACAGACGAACTGGAAACACCATATATTTT
CATNRRTGNTIYF
>TRBV12-3/TRBV12-4|-|TRBJ1-1|-
TGTGCCAGCAGTTTAGGGGGCGGACGGGCTTTCTTT
CASSLGGGRAFF
>TRBV24-1|-|TRBJ1-5|TRBD1
TGTGCCACCAACGACAGGGCTAATCAGCCCCAGCATTTT
CATNDRANQPQHF
>TRBV11-2|once|TRBJ2-7|TRBD2
TGTGCCAGCAGCTCGGGACTAGCGCCTGCTGAGCAGTACTTC
CASSSGLAPAEQYF
>TRBV2|-|TRBJ1-5|-
TGTGCCAGCAGTCTACAGGGAGATAGCAATCAGCCCCAGCATTTT
CASSLQGDSNQPQHF
>TRBV6-5|-|TRBJ1-4|-
TGTGCCAGCACCCCTCAGACAGGCTTTAATGAAAAACTGTTTTTT
CASTPQTGFNEKLFF
>TRBV6-5|-|TRBJ1-3|-
TGTGCCAGCAGTAACGTCGACACCTCTGGAAACACCATATATTTT
CASSNVDTSGNTIYF
>TRBV7-2|-|TRBJ2-7|-
TGTGCCAGCAGCTTGTACTACGAGCAGTACTTC
CASSLYYEQYF
>TRBV5-1|-|TRBJ2-5|TRBD2
TGCGCCAGCAGCCCTATTACTAGCGATTTGGAGACCCAGTACTTC
CASSPITSDLETQYF
>TRBV3-1/TRBV3-2|-|TRBJ1-1|TRBD1
TGTGCCAGCAGCCGGACAGGTGGAACTGAAGCTTTCTTT
CASSRTGGTEAFF
>TRBV6-5|once|TRBJ1-1|-
TGTGCCAGCAGGGGCTTTGGGGAAGCTTTCTTT
CASRGFGEAFF
>TRBV25-1|-|TRBJ1-3|TRBD1
TGTGCCAGCACTCCGATTGGGACAGGATCTGGAAACACCATATATTTT
CASTPIGTGSGNTIYF
>TRBV30|-|TRBJ2-1|-
TGTGCCTGGAGCCCTTTGAGGGACTCCGAGCAGTTCTTC
CAWSPLRDSEQFF
>TRBV12-5|-|TRBJ2-5|TRBD2
TGTGCTAGTGGTTTGGGTAGCGGGGGGCTAGACAGGGGAGAGACCCAGTACTTC
CASGLGSGGLDRGETQYF
>TRBV18|-|TRBJ1-1|-
TGTGCCAGCTCCCCCGGACATTTCGCGAACACTGAAGCTTTCTTT
CASSPGHFANTEAFF
>TRBV6-1|-|TRBJ2-7|-
TGTGCCAGCAGTGAAGTGGGAGTGGGTTACGAGCAGTACTTC
CASSEVGVGYEQYF
>TRBV3-1/TRBV3-2|-|TRBJ1-3|-
TGTGCCAGCAGCCCTTCCAGGTCGGGAAACACCATATATTTT
CASSPSRSGNTIYF
>TRBV7-6|-|TRBJ2-7|-
TGTGCCAGCAGCCCCCAGGGCCTGGGTTCCTACGAGCAGTACTTC
CASSPQGLGSYEQYF
>TRBV4-1|-|TRBJ1-5|TRBD1
TGCGCCAGCAGCCAGGAGGACAGGGGGACGCCCCAGCATTTT
CASSQEDRGTPQHF